This entry lists 20 T cell receptor beta chains sequenced from one sample in a study of OX40 agonist ivuxolimab in advanced cancers. Clones were sequenced by immunoSEQ multiplex PCR, and TCRdb holds only the in-frame ones, with some missing. This table holds under 45,000 clones, less than 80% found once. This sample comprised CD4+ or CD8+ T cells sorted from blood, obtained in a trial of the OX40 agonist ivuxolimab. The receptors were gathered from an adult with an advanced solid tumor such as melanoma, head and neck, liver or kidney cancer.

This rearrangement joins TRBV19 to TRBJ2-7, with 9 bases matching TRBD1. Trimming at V came to 6 bases and at J to 5 bases, leaving 8 bases not matched to a gene. The CDR3 sequence is 14 residues long. Per the germline V gene, CDR1 is LNHDA and CDR2 is SQIVND (reference sequence). In nucleotides, the CDR3 is TGTGCCAGTAGCGCCGGGACAGGGCAGGACGAGCAGTACTTC. Translation: CASSAGTGQDEQYF.

The rearrangement links TRBV20-1 to TRBJ2-3; D remains unclear. V was pared by 6 bases and J by 5 bases, with 9 bases between. The CDR3 totals 11 residues. Germline loops: CDR1 DFQATT, CDR2 SNEGSKA (reference sequence). CDR3 in amino acids: CSARWGDTQYF. CDR3 nucleotide sequence: TGCAGTGCCCGGTGGGGAGATACGCAGTATTTT.

This chain links TRBV27 with TRBJ1-3; possibly TRBD1 for D (5 bases). V dropped 1 base and J dropped 3 bases, with 10 bases sitting between them. CDR3 size: 15 residues. CDR1 is MNHEY and CDR2 is SMNVEV in the germline V gene (reference sequence). In nucleotides, the CDR3 is TGTGCCAGCAGTTTATTGGGAGGGGTTGGAAACACCATATATTTT. Translated: CASSLLGGVGNTIYF.

The chain links TRBV7-2 to TRBJ2-7; D unclear. V shed 1 base and J shed 6 bases, with 10 bases lying between them. This CDR3 comprises 13 residues. CDR1 is SGHTA and CDR2 is FQGNSA in the germline V gene. The CDR3 nucleotides read TGTGCCAGCAGCTTAGGGATGAGTACCGAGCAGTACTTC. This encodes CASSLGMSTEQYF. The variable domain in full, with the rest retrieved from reference TRBV7-2 and TRBJ2-7, is GAGVSQSPSNKVTEKGKDVELRCDPISGHTALYWYRQSLGQGLEFLIYFQGNSAPDKSGLPSDRFSAERTGGSVSTLTIQRTQQEDSAVYLCASSLGMSTEQYFGPGTRLTVT.

This sequence joins TRBV23-1 and TRBJ1-2; the D gene is possibly TRBD1 (5 bases). TRBV23-1 is treated as an ORF (open reading frame) with a function not yet certain. Trimming pared 8 bases from V and 0 bases from J, leaving 16 bases between. The CDR3 runs to 15 residues. CDR3 bases: TGCGCCAGCGAAGACAGCATTCCAGCTAACTATGGCTACACCTTC. Encoded protein: CASEDSIPANYGYTF.

The V gene is TRBV5-1, the J gene TRBJ2-3; 9 nucleotides agree with TRBD2. The germline V gene has CDR1 SGHRS and CDR2 YFSETQ. V dropped 5 bases and J dropped 3; count of bases not matched to a gene: 7. CDR3 length equals 15 residues. The CDR3 sequence is CASRMQAGGTDTQYF. CDR3 bases: TGCGCCAGCAGGATGCAAGCGGGGGGAACAGATACGCAGTATTTT.

By share, this clone ranks as medium-sized. The V and J genes are TRBV7-9 and TRBJ1-6; TRBD1 might be the D (6 bases). Germline values: CDR1 SEHNR, CDR2 FQNEAQ (reference sequence). V lost 3 bases and J lost 5, with 14 bases in between. There are 16 residues in the CDR3. Here the CDR3 reads CASSFAGTRNNSPLHF. The CDR3 DNA reads as TGTGCCAGCAGCTTCGCGGGGACACGGAATAATTCACCCCTCCACTTT.

This sequence joins TRBV4-1 and TRBJ2-5; a possible D gene is TRBD1 (8 bases). V dropped 4 bases and J dropped 5 bases, with 17 bases sitting between them. The CDR3 sequence is 15 residues long. Germline V lookup: CDR1 MGHRA, CDR2 YSYEKL. The chain's CDR3 is CASSRSGQGGETQYF. As DNA, the CDR3 is TGCGCCAGCAGCCGGAGCGGACAGGGAGGGGAGACCCAGTACTTC.

This chain joins TRBV5-4 and TRBJ1-1, with TRBD1 identical over 9 bases. J gave up 6 bases and V 0 bases, and 3 bases lay outside the gene matches. The CDR3 totals 14 residues. The germline CDR1 and CDR2 sequences are SGHNT and YYREEE (reference sequence). Here the CDR3 reads CASSLAQGAPEAFF. For the CDR3, the DNA is TGTGCCAGCAGCTTGGCACAGGGGGCGCCTGAAGCTTTCTTT.

This sequence joins TRBV27 and TRBJ1-5; D not resolved. There are 13 residues in the CDR3. Germline V gene data show CDR1 as MNHEY and CDR2 as SMNVEV (reference sequence). V lost 2 bases and J lost 6, with 8 bases in between. CDR3 nucleotide sequence: TGTGCCAGCAGTTTAAGCTTTAGTCAGCCCCAGCATTTT. Encoded protein: CASSLSFSQPQHF.

The chain has TRBV11-2 and TRBJ2-1, with TRBD2 matching 8 bases. CDR1 SGHAT and CDR2 FQNNGV come from the germline V gene. There are 15 residues in the CDR3. J gave up 7 bases and V 2 bases, and 7 bases lay outside the gene matches. The CDR3, as DNA: TGTGCCAGCAGCTTAATCGGGGGGGTCGCTAATGAGCAGTTCTTC. Its protein is CASSLIGGVANEQFF.

This clone was counted only a few times. The chain has TRBV2 and TRBJ2-7; the D gene is possibly TRBD1 (5 bases). The CDR3 is 13 amino acids. Germline V gene data show CDR1 as SNHLY and CDR2 as FYNNEI. V lost 2 bases and J 5 bases, leaving 10 bases between the germline ends. The CDR3 here is CASSEFIGDEQYF. In DNA form, the CDR3 reads TGTGCCAGCAGTGAATTTATAGGGGACGAGCAGTACTTC.

V gene TRBV5-4 combines with J gene TRBJ2-5; D is unclear. V was shortened by 4 bases and J by 2 bases, with 9 bases between the two germline ends. Germline-derived CDR1 and CDR2 are SGHNT and YYREEE (reference sequence). The CDR3 runs 13 residues. CDR3 loop: CASSPAAQETQYF. The CDR3 nucleotides are TGTGCCAGCAGCCCCGCGGCTCAAGAGACCCAGTACTTC. The variable domain in full, with the rest retrieved from reference TRBV5-4 and TRBJ2-5, is ETGVTQSPTHLIKTRGQQVTLRCSSQSGHNTVSWYQQALGQGPQFIFQYYREEENGRGNFPPRFSGLQFPNYSSELNVNALELDDSALYLCASSPAAQETQYFGPGTRLLVL.

CDR3 loop: CASSSRPGTSAYNEQFF. The CDR3 coding sequence is TGTGCCAGCAGCTCGCGTCCCGGGACTAGTGCCTACAATGAGCAGTTCTTC. The chain couples TRBV5-6 to TRBJ2-1, with TRBD2 identical over 8 bases. The V gene's germline CDR1 is SGHDT and CDR2 YYEEEE. V lost 3 bases to trimming and J lost 2 bases; unmatched junction nucleotides: 10. The CDR3 runs to 17 residues.

This clone was seen more than once but under ten times. The chain is built from TRBV6-5 and TRBJ2-1; the D gene is possibly TRBD1 (5 bases). V was clipped by 0 bases and J by 10 bases, with 10 bases between them. Germline V CDR1 and CDR2: MNHEY, SVGAGI. The CDR3 is made up of 13 amino acids. This CDR3 reads CASSYSETEEQFF. Here the CDR3 DNA reads TGTGCCAGCAGTTACTCGGAGACAGAAGAGCAGTTCTTC.

Written as DNA, the CDR3 is TGTGCCAGCAGCCGATCCCAGGAGAGGTACGAGCAGTACTTC. The encoded protein is CASSRSQERYEQYF. The V call is TRBV4-2, the J call TRBJ2-7; the D is unclear. V was trimmed by 4 bases and J by 4 bases, leaving 14 bases between them. This CDR3 spans 14 amino acids. From germline, CDR1 is LGHNA and CDR2 YNFKEQ.

The genes are TRBV18 and TRBJ2-7; D is possibly TRBD2 (6 bases). Germline loops: CDR1 KGHSH, CDR2 LQKENI. The ends were cut back, 3 bases at V and 0 bases at J, with 9 bases in the middle. The CDR3 consists of 14 residues. The CDR3 coding sequence is TGTGCCAGCTCACCCGCGGACTACTCCTACGAGCAGTACTTC. This encodes CASSPADYSYEQYF.

Comment on this clone: With only one base between it and a far larger clone, this is likely a read error. The chain combines TRBV7-9 with TRBJ2-5, with D maybe TRBD1 (7 bases). TRBJ2-7 explains the end of the DNA better; the J call may be wrong. The germline gives CDR1 SEHNR, CDR2 FQNEAQ (reference sequence). The CDR3 sequence is 14 residues long. This CDR3 is CASSLVGGGGEQYF. The CDR3 DNA reads TGTGCCAGCAGCTTAGTAGGAGGGGGCGGCGAGCAGTACTTC.

This clone has a handful of counts. V gene TRBV4-1 combines with J gene TRBJ2-2; TRBD1 might be the D (6 bases). V lost 2 bases, J lost 5 bases, and 12 bases lay in between. Germline-derived CDR1 and CDR2 are MGHRA and YSYEKL. The CDR3 extends over 15 amino acids. The CDR3 sequence is CASSQSGQPTGELFF. The CDR3 DNA sequence: TGCGCCAGCAGCCAATCCGGACAGCCAACCGGGGAGCTGTTTTTT.

This clone was found a few times. This chain connects TRBV10-2 to TRBJ1-1; 7 nucleotides agree with TRBD1. The CDR3 sequence is 13 residues long. CDR1 WSHSY and CDR2 SAAADI come from the germline V gene. V lost 5 bases, J lost 1 base, and 1 base stayed unmatched. The chain's CDR3 is CASSRDRNTEAFF. The CDR3 DNA sequence: TGCGCCAGCAGTCGGGACAGGAACACTGAAGCTTTCTTT.